Following are 4 T cell receptor beta chains from one sample sequenced in a study of T cell repertoires in cytomegalovirus infection. TCRdb fed the reads into MiXCR, producing one record per CDR3 protein. This sample has some 440,000 distinct CDR3 sequences; approximately 31% occur once, and the top ten carry roughly 13%. Sequenced material: PBMCs. The receptors were gathered from a human donor in good health (CMV status not recorded). Some clones in this sample may be carry-over from other donors' samples.

The V and J genes are TRBV4-3 and TRBJ2-3; 9 bases map to TRBD1. The CDR3 sequence is 18 residues long. Germline trimming cut 0 bases from V and 2 bases from J; bases unmatched to any gene: 9. The germline V gene encodes CDR1 LGHNA and CDR2 YSLEER. CDR3 DNA: TGCGCCAGCAGCCAAGATAAAGGGACAGGGAGGGCCACAGATACGCAGTATTTT. This codes for CASSQDKGTGRATDTQYF.

This clonotype has a count of ten or more. This chain links TRBV7-9 with TRBJ2-1, with 8 nucleotides matching TRBD2. CDR1 SEHNR and CDR2 FQNEAQ come from the germline V gene (reference sequence). The CDR3 consists of 11 residues. In nucleotides, the CDR3 is TGTGCACCCGGGGGGGGGAATGAGCAGTTCTTC. Amino acids: CAPGGGNEQFF.

Comment on this clonotype: One end of the junction fails to match germline, which may point to a read error. The chain is built from TRBV7-9 and TRBJ1-6; the D gene is possibly TRBD1 (5 bases). This CDR3 has 18 amino acids. The germline V gene encodes CDR1 SEHNR and CDR2 FQNEAQ (reference sequence). CDR3 residues: CASSLVGTHPVVDSPLQF. The CDR3 DNA follows: TGTGCCAGCAGCTTAGTTGGGACCCACCCCGTGGTGGATTCACCCCTCCAATTT.

This clonotype was detected only a few times. The chain is built from TRBV6-5 and TRBJ1-1, with D possibly being TRBD1 (5 bases). Trimming cost V 0 bases and J 5 bases, with 16 bases left between them. Germline values: CDR1 MNHEY, CDR2 SVGAGI. The CDR3 contains 16 residues. The CDR3 sequence: CASSYSMFGGGTEAFF. Here the CDR3 DNA reads TGTGCCAGCAGTTACTCAATGTTCGGGGGAGGTACTGAAGCTTTCTTT.